This record looks at one TCR beta chain sequence and its context. Profiled with immunoSEQ multiplex PCR; TCRdb holds only in-frame clones, not every one. The data contain approximately 97,000 clones, 80% to 95% of them singletons. The data stem from a study of control samples from healthy donors and cancer patients. The length of the CDR3 is 13 residues. V was shortened by 7 bases and J by 9 bases, with 16 bases between the two germline ends. CDR1 and CDR2 (germline): SNHLY, FYNNEI. The receptor's source is a human donor in good health. The donor label of this sample is uncertain. Specimen: blood. V gene TRBV2 combines with J gene TRBJ1-5, with D maybe TRBD1 (5 bases). The CDR3, as DNA: TGTGCCAGCATCCTAAGTTGGGGCGCGCCCCAGCATTTT. Its translation is CASILSWGAPQHF.